One and the same sample provided the 13 T cell receptor beta chains below, sequenced in a study of response to subunit inactivated influenza vaccine. TCRdb re-analysed the RT-PCR reads in MiXCR, keeping a single row per CDR3 protein. The table shows 450,000 to 600,000 distinct CDR3 sequences, with 16% occurring only once. Here the sequenced sample was CD4+ T cells sorted from PBMCs, taken less than 30 months after vaccination. Receptors originate from a man aged 50-75 years who received an inactivated influenza vaccine.

This clonotype turned up a few times. V usage is TRBV12-3 or TRBV12-4 and J usage is TRBJ2-7; 8 bases map to TRBD1. Germline trimming cut 4 bases from V and 4 bases from J; bases unmatched to any gene: 15. The CDR3 consists of 17 residues. The CDR3 DNA reads TGTGCCAGCAGTTCGCAGGGACAGGTACCGTTCCATTACGAGCAGTACTTC. Protein: CASSSQGQVPFHYEQYF.

The chain links TRBV6-2 or TRBV6-3 to TRBJ2-2, with TRBD1 identical over 7 bases. CDR3 size: 13 residues. V dropped 11 bases and J dropped 6; count of bases not matched to a gene: 9. Looked up from germline, CDR1 is MNHEY and CDR2 is SVGEGT. CDR3 in DNA: TGTGCCGGGCGCGGACAGGCCGCCGGGGAGCTGTTTTTT. Translated, it gives CAGRGQAAGELFF.

This clonotype was counted at least ten times. The gene calls are TRBV5-1 and TRBJ2-3; D unresolved. The CDR3 covers 14 residues. The germline V gene has CDR1 SGHRS and CDR2 YFSETQ. V was trimmed by 0 bases and J by 1 base, leaving 6 bases between them. CDR3 residues: CASSLALGTDTQYF. CDR3 DNA sequence: TGCGCCAGCAGCTTGGCCCTAGGCACAGATACGCAGTATTTT.

This clonotype occurred many times. The V gene is TRBV12-3 or TRBV12-4, the J gene TRBJ1-2, with D perhaps TRBD1 (6 bases). The CDR3 is 13 residues long. V was trimmed by 8 bases and J by 4 bases, leaving 14 bases between them. The CDR3 is CASGYRTAYGYTF. CDR3 sequence (DNA): TGTGCCAGCGGGTACCGGACAGCCTATGGCTACACCTTC.

The V gene is TRBV7-6, the J gene TRBJ2-2; unclear D gene. The CDR3 is 12 amino acids. The V end lost 7 bases, the J end lost 4 bases, and 7 bases lay between the germline ends. Germline V CDR1 and CDR2: SGHVS, FNYEAQ. The CDR3 nucleotides are TGTGCCAGCAAGGGAAGCACCGGGGAGCTGTTTTTT. It encodes CASKGSTGELFF.

This chain joins TRBV12-3 or TRBV12-4 and TRBJ1-2; D is unclear. Trimming left V 6 bases short and J 2 bases short, with 13 bases between. This CDR3 has 14 residues. The CDR3 sequence is CASSLTLGNYGYTF. The CDR3 DNA sequence: TGTGCCAGCAGCCTCACTCTTGGGAACTATGGCTACACCTTC.

This clonotype was recorded many times. The V gene is TRBV27, the J gene TRBJ2-1; tentatively, D is TRBD2 (5 bases). This CDR3 is 14 amino acids long. The V gene's germline CDR1 is MNHEY and CDR2 SMNVEV (reference sequence). V was clipped by 3 bases and J by 4 bases, with 10 bases between them. DNA of the CDR3: TGTGCCAGCAGTTTGAGACGCGGGTACAATGAGCAGTTCTTC. Translation gives CASSLRRGYNEQFF.

There are many counts of this clonotype. This sequence joins TRBV29-1 and TRBJ2-1; TRBD2 aligns across 8 bases. Germline V gene sequence: CDR1 SQVTM, CDR2 ANQGSEA. This CDR3 contains 16 residues. V dropped 3 bases and J dropped 3; count of bases not matched to a gene: 10. Here the CDR3 DNA reads TGCAGCGTTGAGCCTAGTCTAGCGGGCAGCTACAATGAGCAGTTCTTC. Protein product: CSVEPSLAGSYNEQFF.

The table lists this clonotype with many counts. The CDR3 sequence: CASSADRVSNGYTF. The DNA for the CDR3 is TGTGCCAGCAGTGCAGACAGGGTTTCTAATGGCTACACCTTC. The gene calls are TRBV6-1 and TRBJ1-2; TRBD1 matches at 7 bases. The J segment lost 6 bases and the V segment lost 4 bases, leaving 8 bases of the junction unmatched. CDR3 length: 14 amino acids. The germline V gene has CDR1 MNHNS and CDR2 SASEGT.

There are many counts of this clonotype. The gene calls are TRBV7-9 and TRBJ2-3; D might be TRBD2 (5 bases). CDR3 size: 14 residues. V was pared by 5 bases and J by 5 bases, with 14 bases between. The germline V gene has CDR1 SEHNR and CDR2 FQNEAQ (reference sequence). CDR3 sequence reads: CASSLLSAGDTQYF. The DNA for the CDR3 is TGTGCCAGCAGCCTTTTATCGGCGGGAGATACGCAGTATTTT.

This clonotype was counted a few times. Written as DNA, the CDR3 is TGTGCCAGCAGCTTAACTCGGGACAGCTCCTACAATGAGCAGTTCTTC. It encodes CASSLTRDSSYNEQFF. V usage is TRBV7-3 and J usage is TRBJ2-1, with 7 bases aligning to TRBD1. Germline V gene sequence: CDR1 SGHTA, CDR2 FQGTGA. V shed 0 bases, J shed 0 bases, and the junction held 2 bases outside the gene matches. The CDR3 has 16 residues.

The chain employs TRBV10-3 and TRBJ1-5; 10 bases line up with TRBD1. The CDR3 covers 13 residues. J gave up 5 bases and V 8 bases, and 3 bases lay outside the gene matches. In germline, CDR1 is ENHRY, CDR2 SYGVKD. CDR3 DNA sequence: TGTGCCATCGCCGGGACAGGGGATCAGCCCCAGCATTTT. Translation gives CAIAGTGDQPQHF.

A note on this clonotype: A read error may account for a junction end that differs from germline. This chain connects TRBV7-2 to TRBJ2-2, with D perhaps being TRBD1 or TRBD2 (5 bases each). The germline CDR1 and CDR2 sequences are SGHTA and FQGNSA. CDR3 size: 14 residues. Here the CDR3 reads CASSLSQVTGEMFF. CDR3 in DNA: TGTGCCAGCAGCTTGTCACAGGTGACCGGGGAGATGTTTTTT.